What follows are 21 T cell receptor beta chains derived from one specimen sequenced in a study of cytomegalovirus exposure and HLA in healthy donors. Measured with immunoSEQ multiplex PCR; TCRdb has only the in-frame clones, and not every one. The table shows over 110,000 clones, with about 86% occurring only once. Sequencing was performed on PBMCs. These receptors originate from a man aged 18 to 29 in good health and CMV-seronegative.

The chain links TRBV21-1 to TRBJ1-2; TRBD1 reflects the table's D call only, with no check against the DNA. TRBV21-1 is described as a pseudogene. This CDR3 comprises 15 residues. The CDR3 loop is CASSPRDRGFYGYTF. CDR3 sequence (DNA): TGTGCCAGCAGCCCACGGGACAGGGGCTTCTATGGCTACACCTTC.

The genes are TRBV27 and TRBJ1-3; perhaps TRBD1 as D (6 bases). Germline values: CDR1 MNHEY, CDR2 SMNVEV (reference sequence). This CDR3 contains 14 residues. V shed 3 bases and J shed 4 bases, with 10 bases lying between them. DNA of the CDR3: TGTGCCAGCAGTTTGGGGGCCCCGGGAAACACCATATATTTT. It translates to CASSLGAPGNTIYF.

This clone was picked up one time. The rearrangement joins TRBV6-1 to TRBJ2-7; 11 bases map to TRBD2. CDR1 and CDR2 (germline): MNHNS, SASEGT. With V trimmed by 4 bases and J by 3 bases, 2 bases remained unmatched. This CDR3 has 14 residues. CDR3 DNA sequence: TGTGCCAGCAGTGTCGGGACTAGCGGCTACGAGCAGTACTTC. Its protein product is CASSVGTSGYEQYF.

The chain employs TRBV9 and TRBJ2-2, with 10 bases fitting TRBD2. The CDR3 covers 16 residues. J lost 7 bases, V lost 1 base, and 7 bases had no gene match. Per germline, CDR1 SGDLS and CDR2 YYNGEE. In DNA, the CDR3 is TGTGCCAGCAGCGTAAACCTAGCGGGAGATATCGGGGAGCTGTTTTTT. Amino acid sequence: CASSVNLAGDIGELFF. Full variable domain (missing parts from reference TRBV9 and TRBJ2-2): DSGVTQTPKHLITATGQRVTLRCSPRSGDLSVYWYQQSLDQGLQFLIQYYNGEERAKGNILERFSAQQFPDLHSELNLSSLELGDSALYFCASSVNLAGDIGELFFGEGSRLTVL.

DNA of the CDR3: TGTGCCACCAGCAGTGGCAGGGCCGAAACAGATACGCAGTATTTT. Its protein is CATSSGRAETDTQYF. The chain recombines TRBV15 with TRBJ2-3, with D possibly matching TRBD1 (5 bases). From germline, CDR1 is LNHNV and CDR2 YYDKDF (reference sequence). Trimming stripped 3 bases from V and 3 bases from J, with 13 bases between. There are 15 residues in the CDR3.

The V gene is TRBV6-5, the J gene TRBJ1-2, with D perhaps TRBD1 (6 bases). From germline, CDR1 is MNHEY and CDR2 SVGAGI. This CDR3 comprises 15 residues. V lost 2 bases to trimming and J lost 0 bases, with 10 bases between them. CDR3 sequence (DNA): TGTGCCAGCAGTTACGCTCGACAGGCTAACTATGGCTACACCTTC. This translates into CASSYARQANYGYTF.

This clone has only one observation. An end of the junction differs from the germline gene, which may be a read error. Different DNA sequences within this sample yield the same CDR3. The chain couples TRBV5-1 to TRBJ2-2; 8 positions match TRBD1. CDR1 and CDR2 from the germline V gene are SGHRS and YFSETQ. The CDR3 is 13 residues long. CDR3 bases: TGTGCCAGCAGCTTGACAGGGGCCGGGGAGCTGTTTTTT. As protein: CASSLTGAGELFF.

This rearrangement joins TRBV7-6 to TRBJ2-3; 13 nucleotides agree with TRBD2. Trimming cost V 1 base and J 4 bases; bases outside gene matches: 2. Germline loops: CDR1 SGHVS, CDR2 FNYEAQ. The CDR3 has 16 amino acids. CDR3 protein: CASSLGTSGSADTQYF. DNA for the CDR3: TGTGCCAGCAGCTTAGGGACTAGCGGGAGTGCAGATACGCAGTATTTT. Using reference TRBV7-6 and TRBJ2-3 for the parts outside the CDR3, the full variable domain is GAGVSQSPRYKVTKRGQDVALRCDPISGHVSLYWYRQALGQGPEFLTYFNYEAQQDKSGLPNDRFSAERPEGSISTLTIQRTEQRDSAMYRCASSLGTSGSADTQYFGPGTRLTVL.

The J gene is TRBJ2-7, the V gene TRBV5-1, with 10 positions matching TRBD2. The junction had 7 bases not matched to a gene; V was cut back by 10 bases and J by 3 bases. This CDR3 has 13 amino acids. CDR1 and CDR2 from the germline V gene are SGHRS and YFSETQ. The CDR3 DNA follows: TGCGCCTCCGGGACTAGCGCCAACTACGAGCAGTACTTC. Its protein product is CASGTSANYEQYF.

The chain employs TRBV2 and TRBJ2-1; TRBD2 aligns across 15 bases. The CDR3 consists of 15 residues. V was clipped by 6 bases and J by 6 bases; unmatched bases: 3. Germline-derived CDR1 and CDR2 are SNHLY and FYNNEI. CDR3 sequence reads: CASRRTSGGANEQFF. The CDR3 region has the DNA TGTGCCAGCAGGAGGACTAGCGGGGGGGCCAATGAGCAGTTCTTC.

The rearrangement links TRBV5-4 to TRBJ2-1, with TRBD2 identical over 12 bases. J was trimmed by 6 bases and V by 2 bases; bases with no gene match: 3. The CDR3 is 15 residues long. Germline CDR1 and CDR2: SGHNT and YYREEE (reference sequence). The DNA for the CDR3 is TGTGCCAGCAGCTTTCGACTAGCGGGAGCCAATGAGCAGTTCTTC. It is translated as CASSFRLAGANEQFF.

The V call is TRBV5-6, the J call TRBJ2-7, with unresolved D. The CDR3 contains 12 residues. V lost 5 bases and J lost 0, with 6 bases in between. In germline, CDR1 is SGHDT, CDR2 YYEEEE. Here the CDR3 DNA reads TGTGCCAGCAGTCAAGCCTCCTACGAGCAGTACTTC. Translated, it gives CASSQASYEQYF.

J is TRBJ2-1 and V is TRBV7-2, with TRBD2 matching over 8 bases. CDR1 and CDR2 from the germline V gene are SGHTA and FQGNSA. The CDR3 length is 15 residues. V lost 1 base, J lost 1 base, and 0 bases stayed unmatched. The CDR3 DNA follows: TGTGCCAGCAGCTTAGGCGGGGGGTCCTACAATGAGCAGTTCTTC. Translating gives CASSLGGGSYNEQFF.

This clone was seen a handful of times. V gene TRBV6-6 combines with J gene TRBJ1-5; 8 bases fit TRBD1. The CDR3 totals 14 residues. The J segment lost 4 bases and the V segment lost 5 bases, leaving 4 bases of the junction unmatched. Germline CDR1 is MNHNY and CDR2 is SVGAGI (reference sequence). The CDR3 DNA sequence: TGTGCCAGCAGTCAAAGACAGGGGAATCAGCCCCAGCATTTT. Its translation is CASSQRQGNQPQHF.

The CDR3 nucleotides read TGCGCCAGCAGGCCCGACAGGGACTACGAGCAGTACTTC. Protein sequence: CASRPDRDYEQYF. The rearrangement uses TRBV5-1 and TRBJ2-7; TRBD1 matches at 7 bases. Trimming cost V 5 bases and J 3 bases; bases outside gene matches: 5. The CDR3 has 13 amino acids. Germline V CDR1 and CDR2: SGHRS, YFSETQ.

The V call is TRBV9, the J call TRBJ2-7; D gene unclear. This CDR3 contains 14 residues. Trimming removed 2 bases at V and 0 bases at J, with 9 bases between. The germline gives CDR1 SGDLS, CDR2 YYNGEE. The CDR3: CASSVADSSYEQYF. Written as DNA, the CDR3 is TGTGCCAGCAGCGTCGCCGATAGCTCCTACGAGCAGTACTTC.

A remark on this clone: At one end the junction does not follow the germline gene, possibly because of a read error. The V and J genes are TRBV7-9 and TRBJ1-4; 11 bases are a match to TRBD1. The germline V gene has CDR1 SEHNR and CDR2 FQNEAQ (reference sequence). This CDR3 is built from 16 residues. CDR3 sequence (DNA): TGTGCCAGCAGCCCACCGGACAGGGGGCGTAATGAAGAACTGTTTTTT. This gives the protein CASSPPDRGRNEELFF.

The V and J genes are TRBV15 and TRBJ1-5; D uncertain. The CDR3 extends over 15 amino acids. The ends were cut back, 1 base at V and 4 bases at J, with 11 bases in the middle. The germline gives CDR1 LNHNV, CDR2 YYDKDF (reference sequence). The CDR3 DNA reads as TGTGCCACCAGCAGAGTTTGGTACGGGAATCAGCCCCAGCATTTT. This encodes CATSRVWYGNQPQHF.

The V call is TRBV7-9, the J call TRBJ2-1; a possible D gene is TRBD1 (6 bases). Germline assignment: CDR1 SEHNR and CDR2 FQNEAQ (reference sequence). The CDR3 loop spans 14 amino acids. V lost 5 bases and J lost 4, with 12 bases in between. The DNA of the CDR3 is TGTGCCAGCAGCCAGGGGAGCAATTACAATGAGCAGTTCTTC. Translating gives CASSQGSNYNEQFF.

This chain links TRBV19 with TRBJ1-1, with a possible D match to TRBD1 (5 bases). The germline gives CDR1 LNHDA, CDR2 SQIVND (reference sequence). V shed 6 bases and J shed 1 base, with 15 bases lying between them. CDR3 length: 15 amino acids. CDR3 in amino acids: CASSLPHTGNTEAFF. CDR3 sequence (DNA): TGTGCCAGTAGCCTCCCACATACAGGGAACACTGAAGCTTTCTTT.

The J gene is TRBJ2-3, the V gene TRBV18, with a tentative D call TRBD1 (5 bases). The germline gives CDR1 KGHSH, CDR2 LQKENI. This CDR3 is built from 15 residues. The V and J ends lost 3 bases and 0 bases respectively, with 10 bases between them. The CDR3 DNA reads TGTGCCAGCTCACCGAATTACAGGAGCACAGATACGCAGTATTTT. Protein product: CASSPNYRSTDTQYF.